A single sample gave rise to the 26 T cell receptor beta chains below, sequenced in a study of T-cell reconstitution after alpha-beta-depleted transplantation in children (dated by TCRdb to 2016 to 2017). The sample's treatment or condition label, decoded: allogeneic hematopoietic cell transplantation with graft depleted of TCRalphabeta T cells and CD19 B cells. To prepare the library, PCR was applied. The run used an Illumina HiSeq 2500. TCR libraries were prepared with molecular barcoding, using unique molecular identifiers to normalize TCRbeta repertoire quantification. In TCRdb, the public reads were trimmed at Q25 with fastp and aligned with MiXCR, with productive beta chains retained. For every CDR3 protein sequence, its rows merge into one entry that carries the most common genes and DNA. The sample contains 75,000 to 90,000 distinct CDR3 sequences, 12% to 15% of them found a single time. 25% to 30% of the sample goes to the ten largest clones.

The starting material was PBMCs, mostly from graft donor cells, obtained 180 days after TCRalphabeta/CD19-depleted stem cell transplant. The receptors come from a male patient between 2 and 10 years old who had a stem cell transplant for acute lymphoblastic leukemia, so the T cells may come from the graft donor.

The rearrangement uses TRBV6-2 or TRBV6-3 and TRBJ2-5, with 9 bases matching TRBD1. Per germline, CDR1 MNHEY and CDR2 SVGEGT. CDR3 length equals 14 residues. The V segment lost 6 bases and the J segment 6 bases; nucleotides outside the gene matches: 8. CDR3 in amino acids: CASSRTGEWKTQYF. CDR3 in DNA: TGTGCCAGCAGCCGGACAGGGGAGTGGAAGACCCAGTACTTC.

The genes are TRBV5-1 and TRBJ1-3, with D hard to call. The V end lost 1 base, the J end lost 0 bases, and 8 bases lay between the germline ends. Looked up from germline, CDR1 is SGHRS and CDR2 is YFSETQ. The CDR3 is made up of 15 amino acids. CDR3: CASSLRASSGNTIYF. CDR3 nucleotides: TGCGCCAGCAGCTTGCGGGCGAGCTCTGGAAACACCATATATTTT.

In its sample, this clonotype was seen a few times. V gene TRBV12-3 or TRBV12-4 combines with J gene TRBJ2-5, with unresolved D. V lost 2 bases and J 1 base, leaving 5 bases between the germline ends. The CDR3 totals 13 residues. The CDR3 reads CASSLYSQETQYF. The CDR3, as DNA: TGTGCCAGCAGTTTATACTCCCAAGAGACCCAGTACTTC.

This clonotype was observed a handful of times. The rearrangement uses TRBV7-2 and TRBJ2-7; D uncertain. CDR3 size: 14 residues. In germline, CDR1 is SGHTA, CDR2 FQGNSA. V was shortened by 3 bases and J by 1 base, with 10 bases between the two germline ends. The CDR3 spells CASSFRWSSYEQYF. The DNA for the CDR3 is TGTGCCAGCAGCTTCCGTTGGAGTTCCTACGAGCAGTACTTC.

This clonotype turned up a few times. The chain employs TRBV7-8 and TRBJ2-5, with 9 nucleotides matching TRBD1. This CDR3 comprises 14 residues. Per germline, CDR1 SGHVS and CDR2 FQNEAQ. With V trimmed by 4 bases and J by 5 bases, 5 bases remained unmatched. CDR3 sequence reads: CASSSDRGWETQYF. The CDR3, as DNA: TGTGCCAGCAGCTCGGACAGGGGATGGGAGACCCAGTACTTC.

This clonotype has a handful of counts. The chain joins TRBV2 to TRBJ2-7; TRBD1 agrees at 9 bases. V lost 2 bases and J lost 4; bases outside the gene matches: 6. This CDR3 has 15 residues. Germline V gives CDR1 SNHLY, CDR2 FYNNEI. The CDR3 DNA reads TGTGCCAGCAGTGAATCGAGGGACAGGGATTACGAGCAGTACTTC. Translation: CASSESRDRDYEQYF. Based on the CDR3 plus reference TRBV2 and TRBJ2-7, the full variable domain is EPEVTQTPSHQVTQMGQEVILRCVPISNHLYFYWYRQILGQKVEFLVSFYNNEISEKSEIFDDQFSVERPDGSNFTLKIRSTKLEDSAMYFCASSESRDRDYEQYFGPGTRLTVT.

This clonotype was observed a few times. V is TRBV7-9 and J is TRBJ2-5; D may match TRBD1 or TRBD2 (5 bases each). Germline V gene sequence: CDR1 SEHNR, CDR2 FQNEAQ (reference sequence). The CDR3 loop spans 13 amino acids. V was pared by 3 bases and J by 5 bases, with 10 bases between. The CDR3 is CASSFGGGETQYF. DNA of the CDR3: TGTGCCAGCAGCTTTGGGGGTGGGGAGACCCAGTACTTC.

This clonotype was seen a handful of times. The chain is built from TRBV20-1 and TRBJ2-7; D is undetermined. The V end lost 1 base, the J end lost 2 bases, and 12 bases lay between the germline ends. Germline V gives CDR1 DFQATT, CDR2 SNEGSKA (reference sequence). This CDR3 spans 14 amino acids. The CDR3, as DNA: TGCAGTGCTAGAGGGAGAGGCAGAACCTACGAGCAGTACTTC. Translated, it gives CSARGRGRTYEQYF.

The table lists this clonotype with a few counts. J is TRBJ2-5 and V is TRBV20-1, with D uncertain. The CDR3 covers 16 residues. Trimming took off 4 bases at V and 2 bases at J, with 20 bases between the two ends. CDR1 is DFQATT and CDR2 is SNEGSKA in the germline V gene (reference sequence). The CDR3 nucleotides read TGCAGTGCTACTGGGTTTCAGCAAAACTTTCAAGAGACCCAGTACTTC. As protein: CSATGFQQNFQETQYF.

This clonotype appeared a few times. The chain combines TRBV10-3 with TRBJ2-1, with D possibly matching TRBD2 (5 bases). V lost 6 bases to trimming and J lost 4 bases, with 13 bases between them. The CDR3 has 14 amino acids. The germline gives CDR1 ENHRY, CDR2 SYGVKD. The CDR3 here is CAISPGRLYNEQFF. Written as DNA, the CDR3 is TGTGCCATCAGCCCGGGAAGACTGTACAATGAGCAGTTCTTC.

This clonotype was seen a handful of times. This CDR3 is CASSFRERRNEQFF. The DNA for the CDR3 is TGCGCCAGCAGCTTCCGGGAACGGAGGAATGAGCAGTTCTTC. The chain links TRBV5-1 to TRBJ2-1, with TRBD2 as a possible D gene (5 bases). The CDR3 loop spans 14 amino acids. CDR1 is SGHRS, CDR2 YFSETQ, per germline. Trimming removed 2 bases from V and 7 bases from J, with 13 bases in between. Together with reference TRBV5-1 and TRBJ2-1, the CDR3 gives the full variable domain: KAGVTQTPRYLIKTRGQQVTLSCSPISGHRSVSWYQQTPGQGLQFLFEYFSETQRNKGNFPGRFSGRQFSNSRSEMNVSTLELGDSALYLCASSFRERRNEQFFGPGTRLTVL.

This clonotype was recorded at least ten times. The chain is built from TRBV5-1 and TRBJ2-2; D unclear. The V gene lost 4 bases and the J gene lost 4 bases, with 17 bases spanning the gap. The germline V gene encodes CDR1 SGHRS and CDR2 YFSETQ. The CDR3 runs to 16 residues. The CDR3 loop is CASSPLGRASTGELFF. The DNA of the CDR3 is TGCGCCAGCAGCCCGCTGGGTAGGGCGAGCACCGGGGAGCTGTTTTTT.

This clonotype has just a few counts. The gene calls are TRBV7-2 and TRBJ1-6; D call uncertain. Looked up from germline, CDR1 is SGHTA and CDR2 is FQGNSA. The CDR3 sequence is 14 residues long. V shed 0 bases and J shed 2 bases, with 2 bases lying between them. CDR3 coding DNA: TGTGCCAGCAGCTTAGCTCCCTATAATTCACCCCTCCACTTT. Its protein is CASSLAPYNSPLHF.

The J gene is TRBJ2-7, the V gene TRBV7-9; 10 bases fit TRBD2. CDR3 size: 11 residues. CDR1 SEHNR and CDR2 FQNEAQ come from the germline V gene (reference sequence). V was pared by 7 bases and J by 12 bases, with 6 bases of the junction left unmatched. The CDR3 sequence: CASTLAGAWYF. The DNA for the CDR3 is TGTGCCAGCACTCTAGCGGGAGCGTGGTACTTC.

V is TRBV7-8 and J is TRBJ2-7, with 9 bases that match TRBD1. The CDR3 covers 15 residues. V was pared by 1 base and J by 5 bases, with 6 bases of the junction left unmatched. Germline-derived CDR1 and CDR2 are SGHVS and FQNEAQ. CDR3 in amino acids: CASSLGGQGWNEQYF. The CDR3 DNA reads TGTGCCAGCAGCTTAGGTGGACAGGGGTGGAACGAGCAGTACTTC.

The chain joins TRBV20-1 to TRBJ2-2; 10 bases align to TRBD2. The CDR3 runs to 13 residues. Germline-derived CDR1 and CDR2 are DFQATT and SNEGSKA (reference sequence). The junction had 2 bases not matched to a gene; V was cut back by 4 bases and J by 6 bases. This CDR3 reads CSATSGSAGELFF. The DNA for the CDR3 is TGCAGTGCTACTAGCGGGAGTGCCGGGGAGCTGTTTTTT.

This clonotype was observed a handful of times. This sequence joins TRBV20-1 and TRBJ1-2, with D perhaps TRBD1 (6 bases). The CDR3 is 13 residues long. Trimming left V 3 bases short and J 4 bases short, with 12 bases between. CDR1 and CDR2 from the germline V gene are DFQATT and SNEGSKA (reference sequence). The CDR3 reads CSASSGGGYGYTF. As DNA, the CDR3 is TGCAGTGCTAGTAGCGGGGGCGGCTATGGCTACACCTTC.

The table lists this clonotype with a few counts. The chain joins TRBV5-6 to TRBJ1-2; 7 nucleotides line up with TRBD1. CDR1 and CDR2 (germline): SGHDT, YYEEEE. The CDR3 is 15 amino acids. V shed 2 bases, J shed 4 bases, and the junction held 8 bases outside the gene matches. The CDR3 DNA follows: TGTGCCAGCAGCTTTATTCCGACAGGGACCTATGGCTACACCTTC. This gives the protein CASSFIPTGTYGYTF. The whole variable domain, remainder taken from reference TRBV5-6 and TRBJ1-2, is DAGVTQSPTHLIKTRGQQVTLRCSPKSGHDTVSWYQQALGQGPQFIFQYYEEEERQRGNFPDRFSGHQFPNYSSELNVNALLLGDSALYLCASSFIPTGTYGYTFGSGTRLTVV.

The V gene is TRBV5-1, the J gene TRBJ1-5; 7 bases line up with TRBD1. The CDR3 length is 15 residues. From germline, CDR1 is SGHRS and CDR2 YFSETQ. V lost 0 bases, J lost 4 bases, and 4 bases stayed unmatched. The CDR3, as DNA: TGCGCCAGCAGCTTGGAGCCAGGGGGAAATCAGCCCCAGCATTTT. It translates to CASSLEPGGNQPQHF.

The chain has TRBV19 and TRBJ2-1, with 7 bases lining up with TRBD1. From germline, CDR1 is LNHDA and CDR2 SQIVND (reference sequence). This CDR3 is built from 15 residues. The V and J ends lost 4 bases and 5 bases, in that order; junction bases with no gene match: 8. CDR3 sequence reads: CASSTRQGGNNEQFF. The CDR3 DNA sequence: TGTGCCAGTAGTACTCGACAGGGCGGCAACAATGAGCAGTTCTTC.

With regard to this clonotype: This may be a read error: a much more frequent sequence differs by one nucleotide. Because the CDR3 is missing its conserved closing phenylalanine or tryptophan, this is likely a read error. The CDR3 region is CASSLAQENIQYC. The CDR3 DNA is TGTGCCAGCAGCTTGGCTCAGGAAAACATTCAGTACTGC. The V call is TRBV7-9, the J call TRBJ2-4, with unresolved D. V was cut by 3 bases and J by 5 bases, with 8 bases left in between. Germline CDR1 is SEHNR and CDR2 is FQNEAQ (reference sequence). This CDR3 spans 13 amino acids.

The CDR3 reads CATSRDRTGPYEQYF. CDR3 in DNA: TGTGCCACCAGCAGAGATCGGACAGGGCCCTACGAGCAGTACTTC. The chain couples TRBV15 to TRBJ2-7; TRBD1 matches at 8 bases. This CDR3 comprises 15 residues. V lost 0 bases to trimming and J lost 2 bases; unmatched junction nucleotides: 3. The germline CDR1 and CDR2 sequences are LNHNV and YYDKDF (reference sequence).

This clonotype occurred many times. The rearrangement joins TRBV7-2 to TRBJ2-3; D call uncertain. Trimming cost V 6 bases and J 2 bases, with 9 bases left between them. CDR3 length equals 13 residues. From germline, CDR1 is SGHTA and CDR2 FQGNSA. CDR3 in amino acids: CASSLKLTDTQYF. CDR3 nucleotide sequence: TGTGCCAGCAGTCTAAAACTCACAGATACGCAGTATTTT.

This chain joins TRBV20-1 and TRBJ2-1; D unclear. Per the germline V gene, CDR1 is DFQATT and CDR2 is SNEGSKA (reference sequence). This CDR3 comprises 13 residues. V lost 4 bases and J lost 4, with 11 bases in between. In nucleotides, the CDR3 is TGCAGTGCTATTACTGGGCCGTACAATGAGCAGTTCTTC. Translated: CSAITGPYNEQFF.

For the CDR3, the DNA is TGTGCCAGCAGCTCGTCCGGGACCCCCTCCTACGAGCAGTACTTC. This codes for CASSSSGTPSYEQYF. The gene calls are TRBV7-2 and TRBJ2-7, with D possibly called TRBD1 or TRBD2 (5 bases each). V gave up 4 bases and J gave up 0 bases, with 13 bases separating them. The germline V gene has CDR1 SGHTA and CDR2 FQGNSA. This CDR3 comprises 15 residues.

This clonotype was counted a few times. CDR3 protein: CASSLAGSNSGNTIYF. The CDR3 coding sequence is TGCGCCAGCAGCTTGGCAGGCTCTAACTCTGGAAACACCATATATTTT. This chain uses TRBV5-1 with TRBJ1-3; no definite D call. The V end lost 0 bases, the J end lost 0 bases, and 10 bases lay between the germline ends. Germline CDR1 is SGHRS and CDR2 is YFSETQ. This CDR3 spans 16 amino acids. Combining the CDR3 with reference TRBV5-1 and TRBJ1-3 gives the whole variable domain KAGVTQTPRYLIKTRGQQVTLSCSPISGHRSVSWYQQTPGQGLQFLFEYFSETQRNKGNFPGRFSGRQFSNSRSEMNVSTLELGDSALYLCASSLAGSNSGNTIYFGEGSWLTVV.